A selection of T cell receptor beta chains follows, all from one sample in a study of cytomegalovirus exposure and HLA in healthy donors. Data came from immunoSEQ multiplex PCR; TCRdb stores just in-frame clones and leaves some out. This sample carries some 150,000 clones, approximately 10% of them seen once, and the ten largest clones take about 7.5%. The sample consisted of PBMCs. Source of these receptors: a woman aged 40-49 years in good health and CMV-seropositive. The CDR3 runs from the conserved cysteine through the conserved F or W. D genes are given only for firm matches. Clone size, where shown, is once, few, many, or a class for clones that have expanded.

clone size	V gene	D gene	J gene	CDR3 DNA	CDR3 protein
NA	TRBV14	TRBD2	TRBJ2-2	TGTGCCAGCAGCCGCCAAGCGGGAGCGAACACCGGGGAGCTGTTTTTT	CASSRQAGANTGELFF
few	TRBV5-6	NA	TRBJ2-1	TGTGCCAGCAGCTCACAGGCCTCCTACAATGAGCAGTTCTTC	CASSSQASYNEQFF
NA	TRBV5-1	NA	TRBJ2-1	TGCGCCAGCAGCTTGGGGCAGGGTGGAAATGAGCAGTTCTTC	CASSLGQGGNEQFF
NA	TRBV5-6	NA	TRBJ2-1	TGTGCCAGCAGATCTAACAATGAGCAGTTCTTC	CASRSNNEQFF
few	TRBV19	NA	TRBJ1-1	TGTGCCAGTAGTATAGGGCAGGGTTACACTGAAGCTTTCTTT	CASSIGQGYTEAFF
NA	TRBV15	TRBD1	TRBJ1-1	TGTGCCACCAGCAGACACCAGGGGGCTGGGGCCACTGAAGCTTTCTTT	CATSRHQGAGATEAFF
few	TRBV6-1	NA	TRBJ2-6	TGTGCCAGCAGTGTCATGTCTGGGGCCAACGTCCTGACTTTC	CASSVMSGANVLTF
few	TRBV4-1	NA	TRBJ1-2	TGCGCCAGCAGCCCATCGACGGGGAATAACTATGGCTACACCTTC	CASSPSTGNNYGYTF
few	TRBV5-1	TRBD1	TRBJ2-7	TGCGCCAGCAGCCCGGGCCTGGGACAGGCCCGCTACGAGCAGTACTTC	CASSPGLGQARYEQYF
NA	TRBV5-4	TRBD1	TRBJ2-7	TGTGCCAGCAGCGGCCTACAGGGGCGCGAGCAGTACTTC	CASSGLQGREQYF
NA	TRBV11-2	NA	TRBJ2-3	TGTGCCAGCAGCTTCCCAGGTGAAGATACGCAGTATTTT	CASSFPGEDTQYF
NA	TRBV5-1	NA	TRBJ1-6	TGCGCCAGCAGCTTGACCGGGAATAGCGATTCACCCCTCCACTTT	CASSLTGNSDSPLHF
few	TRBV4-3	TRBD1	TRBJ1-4	TGCGCCAGCAGCCAAGATCGCTGGACAGGGGATGAAAAACTGTTTTTT	CASSQDRWTGDEKLFF
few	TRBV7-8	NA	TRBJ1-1	TGTGCCAGCAGCCTAAGGGGGATGAACACTGAAGCTTTCTTT	CASSLRGMNTEAFF
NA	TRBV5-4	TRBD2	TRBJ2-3	TGTGCCAGCAGCTTGTTGGGCGGACTAGCAGCGGATACGCAGTATTTT	CASSLLGGLAADTQYF
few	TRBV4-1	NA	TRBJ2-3	TGCGCCAGCAGCCAAAGTGGGGGGATTGTTGGCACAGATACGCAGTATTTT	CASSQSGGIVGTDTQYF
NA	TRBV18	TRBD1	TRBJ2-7	TGTGCCAGCTCGGAACAACAGGGGGGCGAGCAGTACTTC	CASSEQQGGEQYF
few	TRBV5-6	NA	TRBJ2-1	TGTGCCAGCAGCTTGGCACAGGGAACCGCCAATGAGCAGTTCTTC	CASSLAQGTANEQFF
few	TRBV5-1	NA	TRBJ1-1	TGCGCCAGCAGCCGCCAGGGTGAAGCTTTCTTT	CASSRQGEAFF
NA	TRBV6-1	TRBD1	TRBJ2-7	TGTGCCACCTCGCGGGACAGGGGGGCCGAGCAGTACTTC	CATSRDRGAEQYF
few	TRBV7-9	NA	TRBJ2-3	TGTGCCAGCAGCCCCGGAGGTGTAGCTGGAGCAGATACGCAGTATTTT	CASSPGGVAGADTQYF
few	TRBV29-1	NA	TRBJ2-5	TGCAGCGTTGAACCCCACAGGGAAGAGACCCAGTACTTC	CSVEPHREETQYF
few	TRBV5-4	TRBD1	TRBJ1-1	TGTGCCAGCAGCTTGGATGGACAGGGTGTTGAAGCTTTCTTT	CASSLDGQGVEAFF
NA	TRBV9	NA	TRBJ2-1	TGTGCCAGCGGTGGGGGGTTGAATGAGCAGTTCTTC	CASGGGLNEQFF
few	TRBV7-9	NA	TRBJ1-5	TGTGCCAGCAGCTTAGTAAATCAGCCCCAGCATTTT	CASSLVNQPQHF
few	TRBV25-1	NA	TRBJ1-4	TGTGCCAGCATGACTATTAATGAAAAACTGTTTTTT	CASMTINEKLFF
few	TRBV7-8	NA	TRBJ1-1	TGTGCCAGCAGCTTAGACAGGGTGTCCACTGAAGCTTTCTTT	CASSLDRVSTEAFF
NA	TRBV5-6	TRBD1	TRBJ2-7	TGTGCCAGCAGCGCCTCAACAGGGGTTAAGGCCTACGAGCAGTACTTC	CASSASTGVKAYEQYF
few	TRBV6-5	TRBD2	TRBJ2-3	TGTGCCAGCAGTCCGGGACTAGCGAGCCCAGATACGCAGTATTTT	CASSPGLASPDTQYF
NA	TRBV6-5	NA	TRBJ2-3	TGTGCCAGCAGTTTATTGGGCTCTAGCACAGATACGCAGTATTTT	CASSLLGSSTDTQYF
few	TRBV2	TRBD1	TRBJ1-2	TGTGCCAGCAGTGGACCGAGACAGGGTCGCTATGGCTACACCTTC	CASSGPRQGRYGYTF
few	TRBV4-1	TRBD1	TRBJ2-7	TGCGCCAGCAGCCCAACCCAAACGACAGGGACGCGGGAGCAGTACTTC	CASSPTQTTGTREQYF
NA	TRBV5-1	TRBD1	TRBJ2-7	TGCGCCAGCAGCGAAAGGACAGGGGCCTACACCCCCTACGAGCAGTACTTC	CASSERTGAYTPYEQYF
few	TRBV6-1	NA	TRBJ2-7	TGTGCCAGCACGATGAGCTCCTACGAGCAGTACTTC	CASTMSSYEQYF
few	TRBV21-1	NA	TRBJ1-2	TGTGCCAGCAGCAACTCTAACAGGGTTACCCCCTATGGCTACACCTTC	CASSNSNRVTPYGYTF
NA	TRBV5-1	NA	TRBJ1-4	TGCGCCAGCAGCTCGAGGGGGGGTGGTGAAAAACTGTTTTTT	CASSSRGGGEKLFF
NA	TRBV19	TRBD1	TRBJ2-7	TGTGCCACCCATCCCGGGACAGGGGTCTACGAGCAGTACTTC	CATHPGTGVYEQYF
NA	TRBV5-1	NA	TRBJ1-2	TGCGCCAGCAGCTTGGGGCAGAACTATGGCTACACCTTC	CASSLGQNYGYTF
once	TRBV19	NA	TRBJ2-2	TGTGCCAGTAGTATCGTCCAGGGGGGTGGCGGGGAGCTGTTTTTT	CASSIVQGGGGELFF
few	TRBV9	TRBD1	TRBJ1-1	TGTGCCAGCAGCGTAGGGGGACAGGGGGCCTCTGAAGCTTTCTTT	CASSVGGQGASEAFF
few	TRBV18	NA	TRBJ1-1	TGTGCCAGCTCACCCAGTAGCGGCACTGAAGCTTTCTTT	CASSPSSGTEAFF
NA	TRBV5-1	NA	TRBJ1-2	TGCGCCAGCAGCTTGGAAGGGGCTCGGAGGGGCTACCCCTTC	CASSLEGARRGYPF
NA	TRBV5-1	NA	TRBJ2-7	TGCGCCAGCAGCCCATCCCTGGGGATACAGGCGTCCTACGAGCAGTACTTC	CASSPSLGIQASYEQYF
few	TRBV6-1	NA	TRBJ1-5	TGTGCCAGCAGTGACGTCCTTAGCAATCAGCCCCAGCATTTT	CASSDVLSNQPQHF
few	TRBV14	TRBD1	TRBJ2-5	TGTGCCAGCAGCCAAGCGGGACAGGGGTTCGAGGAGACCCAGTACTTC	CASSQAGQGFEETQYF
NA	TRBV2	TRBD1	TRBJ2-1	TGTGCCGTATTAACAGGGGGCTCCTACAATGAGCAGTTCTTC	CAVLTGGSYNEQFF
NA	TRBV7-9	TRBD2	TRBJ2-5	TGTGCCAGCAGTTCCATAGCCGGGACTAGCAGAGTGACCCAGTACTTC	CASSSIAGTSRVTQYF